The 7 T cell receptor beta chains listed next were all sequenced from one sample in a study of radiotherapy plus CTLA-4 blockade in lung cancer. Produced via immunoSEQ multiplex PCR; TCRdb's table is partial and in-frame only. The sample has 40,000 to 55,000 clones, approximately 77% seen once. The material sequenced was peripheral blood, taken from a patient treated with radiotherapy plus ipilimumab. Receptors were obtained from a human donor with non-small cell lung cancer whose response to radiotherapy plus ipilimumab could not be evaluated.

This chain connects TRBV7-7 to TRBJ2-3; TRBD2 matches 8 bases. The CDR3 is 15 residues long. Germline V lookup: CDR1 SSHAT, CDR2 FNYEAQ (reference sequence). V was pared by 4 bases and J by 3 bases, with 6 bases of the junction left unmatched. CDR3 loop: CASSSTGGATDTQYF. The CDR3 nucleotides are TGTGCCAGCAGCTCCACGGGGGGGGCTACAGATACGCAGTATTTT.

The chain employs TRBV5-1 and TRBJ2-5; 7 positions agree with TRBD2. CDR1 is SGHRS and CDR2 is YFSETQ in the germline V gene. CDR3 length: 14 amino acids. V lost 5 bases to trimming and J lost 4 bases; unmatched junction nucleotides: 8. The CDR3: CASSPTGRSETQYF. The CDR3 DNA reads as TGCGCCAGCAGTCCGACCGGGAGGTCAGAGACCCAGTACTTC.

The rearrangement uses TRBV11-1 and TRBJ2-7, with a tentative D call TRBD1 (5 bases). This CDR3 spans 12 amino acids. Germline loops: CDR1 SGHAT, CDR2 FQDESV (reference sequence). V was cut by 3 bases and J by 3 bases, with 6 bases left in between. The CDR3 DNA reads as TGTGCCAGCAGCTTGGACAACTACGAGCAGTACTTC. It encodes CASSLDNYEQYF. The full variable domain, rest sourced from reference TRBV11-1 and TRBJ2-7, is EAEVAQSPRYKITEKSQAVAFWCDPISGHATLYWYRQILGQGPELLVQFQDESVVDDSQLPKDRFSAERLKGVDSTLKIQPAELGDSAMYLCASSLDNYEQYFGPGTRLTVT.

This clone was found once. This chain connects TRBV6-5 to TRBJ2-1; TRBD1 is a possible D gene (6 bases). Trimming removed 3 bases at V and 2 bases at J, with 14 bases between. The CDR3 is made up of 16 amino acids. Germline CDR1 and CDR2: MNHEY and SVGAGI. The CDR3 nucleotides are TGTGCCAGCAGTTATTCGTGGGGGCAAGCCTACAATGAGCAGTTCTTC. It is translated as CASSYSWGQAYNEQFF.

The chain is built from TRBV28 and TRBJ1-5; D unresolved. Trimming cost V 3 bases and J 2 bases, with 8 bases left between them. This CDR3 contains 14 residues. Germline CDR1 and CDR2: MDHEN and SYDVKM. This chain's CDR3 is CASSFLLGNQPQHF. DNA for the CDR3: TGTGCCAGCAGTTTCCTCCTAGGCAATCAGCCCCAGCATTTT.

This clone came up a few times. This chain joins TRBV21-1 and TRBJ1-4. TRBV21-1 is termed a pseudogene. The CDR3 is 15 residues long. Here the CDR3 reads CASSVVGLMGEKLFF. The CDR3 region has the DNA TGTGCCAGCAGCGTAGTAGGACTTATGGGTGAAAAACTGTTTTTT.

This chain connects TRBV30 to TRBJ1-2; 8 bases line up with TRBD1. This CDR3 contains 16 residues. Germline V gene lookup returns CDR1 GTSNPN and CDR2 SVGIG (reference sequence). V trimming: 1 base; J trimming: 7 bases; junction bases outside the gene matches: 14. CDR3 nucleotide sequence: TGTGCCTGGAGTGAAGGGACAGGCGTTTCAATAGGTGGCTACACCTTC. The encoded protein is CAWSEGTGVSIGGYTF.